A selection of T cell receptor beta chains follows, all from one sample in a study of T cell repertoires in cytomegalovirus infection. Antigens of these TCRs are unknown. TCRdb reprocessed the reads via MiXCR and lists one record per CDR3 protein. Among approximately 730,000 distinct CDR3 sequences listed, under 35% were seen once. Sequences were derived from cultured CD8+ T cells from PBMCs, sampled from culture after CMV antigen stimulation. These receptor sequences come from a human donor in good health (CMV status not recorded). Some clones in this sample may be carry-over from other donors' samples. Each CDR3 is given with its conserved first and last residue. Fields, in order: D gene, CDR3 length, clone size, J gene, V gene, CDR3 DNA, CDR3 protein. A D gene is named only where the DNA matches it firmly. The size entry is marked missing in some rows and otherwise reads once, few, many or a size class.

D gene: -; CDR3 length: 13; clone size: -; J gene: TRBJ2-2; V gene: TRBV7-9; CDR3 DNA: TGTGCCAGCAGCTCACTCGGGGTTGGGGAGCTGTTTTTT; CDR3 protein: CASSSLGVGELFF
D gene: -; CDR3 length: 16; clone size: many; J gene: TRBJ1-1; V gene: TRBV7-8; CDR3 DNA: TGTGCCAGCAGCTCCGGTCTAGGAGGGAGGAACACTGAAGCTTTCTTT; CDR3 protein: CASSSGLGGRNTEAFF
D gene: -; CDR3 length: 15; clone size: few; J gene: TRBJ1-5; V gene: TRBV6-1; CDR3 DNA: TGTGCCAGCAGTGAAGGGGGGGGGGCTGGACAGCCCCAGCATTTT; CDR3 protein: CASSEGGGAGQPQHF
D gene: -; CDR3 length: 13; clone size: few; J gene: TRBJ1-1; V gene: TRBV20-1; CDR3 DNA: TGCAGTGCTTATTCCCCAGAGAACACTGAAGCTTTCTTT; CDR3 protein: CSAYSPENTEAFF
D gene: -; CDR3 length: 15; clone size: -; J gene: TRBJ1-2; V gene: TRBV5-5; CDR3 DNA: TGTGCCAGCAGCTTTGACATTGGTTTGTTCTATGGCTACACCTTC; CDR3 protein: CASSFDIGLFYGYTF
D gene: -; CDR3 length: 15; clone size: -; J gene: TRBJ2-1; V gene: TRBV12-3/TRBV12-4; CDR3 DNA: TGTGCCAGCAGTTTGGGAGTGTACTCCTACAATGAGCAGTTCTTC; CDR3 protein: CASSLGVYSYNEQFF
D gene: TRBD2; CDR3 length: 15; clone size: -; J gene: TRBJ2-3; V gene: TRBV12-3/TRBV12-4; CDR3 DNA: TGTGCCAGCAGAAGTAGCGGGGGGGCACAAGATACGCAGTATTTT; CDR3 protein: CASRSSGGAQDTQYF
D gene: -; CDR3 length: 13; clone size: -; J gene: TRBJ2-2; V gene: TRBV6-1; CDR3 DNA: TGTGCCAGCAGCCACTCGATAGCTGGGGAGCTGTTTTTT; CDR3 protein: CASSHSIAGELFF
D gene: -; CDR3 length: 16; clone size: few; J gene: TRBJ1-4; V gene: TRBV28; CDR3 DNA: TGTGCCAGCAGTTCTCGGACCGGGACCTTTAATGAAAAACTGTTTTTT; CDR3 protein: CASSSRTGTFNEKLFF
D gene: -; CDR3 length: 14; clone size: -; J gene: TRBJ2-2; V gene: TRBV7-9; CDR3 DNA: TGTGCCAGCACCACCGTGGGGGGCATCGGGGAGCTGTTTTTT; CDR3 protein: CASTTVGGIGELFF
D gene: TRBD2; CDR3 length: 14; clone size: few; J gene: TRBJ2-1; V gene: TRBV27; CDR3 DNA: TGTGCCAGCATCCCCAGCGGGGGAGGGAATGAGCAGTTCTTC; CDR3 protein: CASIPSGGGNEQFF
D gene: TRBD1; CDR3 length: 15; clone size: -; J gene: TRBJ2-2; V gene: TRBV4-3; CDR3 DNA: TGCGCCAGCAGCCAAGACTGGACAGGGGACGGGGAGCTGTTTTTT; CDR3 protein: CASSQDWTGDGELFF
D gene: TRBD1; CDR3 length: 14; clone size: few; J gene: TRBJ1-5; V gene: TRBV7-9; CDR3 DNA: TGTGCCAGCAGCCCAGGGACAGGGACCCAGCCCCAGCATTTT; CDR3 protein: CASSPGTGTQPQHF
D gene: -; CDR3 length: 12; clone size: few; J gene: TRBJ2-7; V gene: TRBV20-1; CDR3 DNA: TGCAGTGCTAGAAGGGAGTCCTACGAGCAGTACTTC; CDR3 protein: CSARRESYEQYF
D gene: TRBD1; CDR3 length: 15; clone size: -; J gene: TRBJ1-5; V gene: TRBV4-1; CDR3 DNA: TGCGCCAGCAGCCAGAGGACAGGGACGGCTCAGCCCCAGCATTTT; CDR3 protein: CASSQRTGTAQPQHF
D gene: -; CDR3 length: 15; clone size: -; J gene: TRBJ1-2; V gene: TRBV10-3; CDR3 DNA: TGTGCCATACTGGGCATCCGGGACGGTAACTATGGCTACACCTTC; CDR3 protein: CAILGIRDGNYGYTF
D gene: TRBD2; CDR3 length: 15; clone size: many; J gene: TRBJ2-5; V gene: TRBV20-1; CDR3 DNA: TGCAGTGCTCGCCGGCGAGCGGGGGGGCCCGAGACCCAGTACTTC; CDR3 protein: CSARRRAGGPETQYF
D gene: TRBD2; CDR3 length: 13; clone size: -; J gene: TRBJ2-5; V gene: TRBV28; CDR3 DNA: TGTGCCAGCGTGCGGGGGAGACAAGAGACCCAGTACTTC; CDR3 protein: CASVRGRQETQYF
D gene: TRBD1; CDR3 length: 16; clone size: -; J gene: TRBJ2-3; V gene: TRBV6-5; CDR3 DNA: TGTGCCAGCAGTTACTCCCCACGACAGGGGGGAGATACGCAGTATTTT; CDR3 protein: CASSYSPRQGGDTQYF
D gene: -; CDR3 length: 11; clone size: -; J gene: TRBJ1-2; V gene: TRBV7-9; CDR3 DNA: TGTGCCAGCAGGGCCTCTTCAGGCTACACCTTC; CDR3 protein: CASRASSGYTF
D gene: TRBD2; CDR3 length: 16; clone size: -; J gene: TRBJ2-2; V gene: TRBV6-2/TRBV6-3; CDR3 DNA: TGTGCCAGCAGTTACTCTGCGGGAGGTGGCACCGGGGAGCTGTTTTTT; CDR3 protein: CASSYSAGGGTGELFF
D gene: -; CDR3 length: 14; clone size: -; J gene: TRBJ2-7; V gene: TRBV20-1; CDR3 DNA: TGCAGTGCTAGAGATCGGAATAGGAGCTACGAGCAGTACTTC; CDR3 protein: CSARDRNRSYEQYF
D gene: TRBD1; CDR3 length: 17; clone size: -; J gene: TRBJ1-1; V gene: TRBV15; CDR3 DNA: TGTGCCACCAGCCTCGCGGGACAGGGATGGGTGAACACTGAAGCTTTCTTT; CDR3 protein: CATSLAGQGWVNTEAFF
D gene: TRBD2; CDR3 length: 17; clone size: -; J gene: TRBJ2-1; V gene: TRBV7-4; CDR3 DNA: TGTGCCAGCAGCTTTCCCCTTTACAGCGGGGGGGCCAATGAGCAGTTCTTC; CDR3 protein: CASSFPLYSGGANEQFF
D gene: -; CDR3 length: 13; clone size: -; J gene: TRBJ1-2; V gene: TRBV20-1; CDR3 DNA: TGCAGGGGTACAGGAGACTCTAACTATGGCTACACCTTC; CDR3 protein: CRGTGDSNYGYTF
D gene: -; CDR3 length: 16; clone size: few; J gene: TRBJ1-5; V gene: TRBV12-3/TRBV12-4; CDR3 DNA: TGTGCCAGCAGTTTACGTGGAGCCCACCGGAATCAGCCCCAGCATTTT; CDR3 protein: CASSLRGAHRNQPQHF
D gene: TRBD1; CDR3 length: 15; clone size: few; J gene: TRBJ1-1; V gene: TRBV29-1; CDR3 DNA: TGCAGCGTTTACCCGGGACAGGGACCGAACACTGAAGCTTTCTTT; CDR3 protein: CSVYPGQGPNTEAFF
D gene: -; CDR3 length: 13; clone size: -; J gene: TRBJ2-1; V gene: TRBV27; CDR3 DNA: TGTGCCAGCAGTTTCCCAGGGGTAAATGAGCAGTTCTTC; CDR3 protein: CASSFPGVNEQFF
D gene: -; CDR3 length: 15; clone size: many; J gene: TRBJ1-1; V gene: TRBV6-5; CDR3 DNA: TGTGCCAGCAGTTACTCGGCGGGACTGAACACTGAAGCTTTCTTT; CDR3 protein: CASSYSAGLNTEAFF
D gene: -; CDR3 length: 16; clone size: few; J gene: TRBJ1-5; V gene: TRBV6-1; CDR3 DNA: TGTGCCAGCAGTGAACTTCGGCGGCAGGGCCATCAGCCCCAGCATTTT; CDR3 protein: CASSELRRQGHQPQHF
D gene: -; CDR3 length: 13; clone size: few; J gene: TRBJ2-5; V gene: TRBV6-5; CDR3 DNA: TGTGCCAGCAGTCCTCGTCAGCAAGAGACCCAGTACTTC; CDR3 protein: CASSPRQQETQYF
D gene: TRBD1; CDR3 length: 15; clone size: few; J gene: TRBJ1-2; V gene: TRBV27; CDR3 DNA: TGTGCCAGCAGTTTATCGTCAGGGGGCGACTATGGCTACACCTTC; CDR3 protein: CASSLSSGGDYGYTF